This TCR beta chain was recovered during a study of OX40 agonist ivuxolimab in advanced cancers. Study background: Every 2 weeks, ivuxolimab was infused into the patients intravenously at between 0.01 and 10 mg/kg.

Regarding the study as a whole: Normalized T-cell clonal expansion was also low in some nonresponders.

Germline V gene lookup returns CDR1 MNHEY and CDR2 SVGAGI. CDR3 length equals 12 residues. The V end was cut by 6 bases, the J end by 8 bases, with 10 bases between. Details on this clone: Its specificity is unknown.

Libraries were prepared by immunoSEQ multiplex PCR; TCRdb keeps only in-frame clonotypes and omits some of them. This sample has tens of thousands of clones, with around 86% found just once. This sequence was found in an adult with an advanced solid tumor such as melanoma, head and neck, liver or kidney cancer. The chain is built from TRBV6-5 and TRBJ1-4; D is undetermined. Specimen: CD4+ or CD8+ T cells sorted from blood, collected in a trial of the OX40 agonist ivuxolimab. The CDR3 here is CASSRDKEKLFF. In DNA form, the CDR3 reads TGTGCCAGCAGCCGCGATAAAGAAAAACTGTTTTTT.